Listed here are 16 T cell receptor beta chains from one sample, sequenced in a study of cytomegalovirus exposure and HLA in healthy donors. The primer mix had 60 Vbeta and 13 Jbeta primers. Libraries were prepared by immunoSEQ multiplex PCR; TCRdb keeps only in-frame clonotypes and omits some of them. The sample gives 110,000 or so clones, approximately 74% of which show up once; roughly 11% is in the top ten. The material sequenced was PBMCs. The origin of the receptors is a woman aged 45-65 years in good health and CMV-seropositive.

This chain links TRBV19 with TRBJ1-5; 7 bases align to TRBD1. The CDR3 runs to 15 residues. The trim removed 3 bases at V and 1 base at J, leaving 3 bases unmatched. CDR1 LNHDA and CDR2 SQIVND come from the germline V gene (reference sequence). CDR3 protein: CASSIGTESNQPQHF. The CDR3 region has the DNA TGTGCCAGTAGTATCGGGACAGAGAGCAATCAGCCCCAGCATTTT.

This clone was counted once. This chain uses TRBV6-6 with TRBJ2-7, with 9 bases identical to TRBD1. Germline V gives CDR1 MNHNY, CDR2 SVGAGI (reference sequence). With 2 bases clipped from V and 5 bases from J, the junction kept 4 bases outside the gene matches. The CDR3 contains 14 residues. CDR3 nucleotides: TGTGCCAGCAGTTACCGCGGACAGGGGAACGAGCAGTACTTC. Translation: CASSYRGQGNEQYF.

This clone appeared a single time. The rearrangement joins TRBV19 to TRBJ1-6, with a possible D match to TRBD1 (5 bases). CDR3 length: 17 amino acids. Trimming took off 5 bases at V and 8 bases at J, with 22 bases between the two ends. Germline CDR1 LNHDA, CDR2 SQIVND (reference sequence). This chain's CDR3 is CASSVGTVGTLDSPLHF. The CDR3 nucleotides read TGTGCCAGTAGTGTCGGGACGGTTGGGACTTTAGATTCACCCCTCCACTTT.

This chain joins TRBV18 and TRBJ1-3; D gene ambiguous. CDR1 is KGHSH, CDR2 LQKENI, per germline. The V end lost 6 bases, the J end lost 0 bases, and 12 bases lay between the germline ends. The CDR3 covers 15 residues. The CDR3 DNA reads TGTGCCAGCTCGTTAGGACTCTCCTCTGGAAACACCATATATTTT. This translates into CASSLGLSSGNTIYF.

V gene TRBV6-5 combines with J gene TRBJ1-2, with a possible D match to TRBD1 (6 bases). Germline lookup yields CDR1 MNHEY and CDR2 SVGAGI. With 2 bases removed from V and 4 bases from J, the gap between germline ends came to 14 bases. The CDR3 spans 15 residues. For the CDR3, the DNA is TGTGCCAGCAGTTACAGTGGGCAGGGGATCTATGGCTACACCTTC. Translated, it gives CASSYSGQGIYGYTF.

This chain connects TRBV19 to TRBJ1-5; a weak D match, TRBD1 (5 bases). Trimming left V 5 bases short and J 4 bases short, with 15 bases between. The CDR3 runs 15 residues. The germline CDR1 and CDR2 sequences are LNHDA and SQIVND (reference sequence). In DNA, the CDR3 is TGTGCCAGTAGTTTTGGACAAGAAAGGAATCAGCCCCAGCATTTT. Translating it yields CASSFGQERNQPQHF.

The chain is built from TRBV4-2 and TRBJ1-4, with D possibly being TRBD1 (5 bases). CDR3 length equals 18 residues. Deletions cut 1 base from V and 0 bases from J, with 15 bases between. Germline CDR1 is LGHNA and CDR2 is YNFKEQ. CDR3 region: CASSQGLAGRSTNEKLFF. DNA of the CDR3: TGTGCCAGCAGCCAAGGTCTGGCAGGGCGCTCAACTAATGAAAAACTGTTTTTT.

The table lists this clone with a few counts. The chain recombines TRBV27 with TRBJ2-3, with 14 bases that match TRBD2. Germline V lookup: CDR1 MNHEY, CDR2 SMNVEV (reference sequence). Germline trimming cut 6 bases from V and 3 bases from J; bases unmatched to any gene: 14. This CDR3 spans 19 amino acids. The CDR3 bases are TGTGCCAGCAGGATATGCTCGACTAGCGGGGGGGAAAGAACAGATACGCAGTATTTT. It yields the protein CASRICSTSGGERTDTQYF.

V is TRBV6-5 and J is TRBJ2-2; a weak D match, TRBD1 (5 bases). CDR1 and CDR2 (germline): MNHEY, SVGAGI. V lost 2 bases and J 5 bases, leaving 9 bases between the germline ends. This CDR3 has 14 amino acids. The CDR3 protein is CASSYSRDTGELFF. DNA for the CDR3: TGTGCCAGCAGTTACAGCAGGGATACCGGGGAGCTGTTTTTT.

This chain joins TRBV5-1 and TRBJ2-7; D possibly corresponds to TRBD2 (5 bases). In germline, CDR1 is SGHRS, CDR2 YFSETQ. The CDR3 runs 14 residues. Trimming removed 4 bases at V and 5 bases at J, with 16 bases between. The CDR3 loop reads CASSAQPGSDEQYF. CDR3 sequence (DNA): TGCGCCAGCAGCGCGCAGCCGGGGTCGGACGAGCAGTACTTC.

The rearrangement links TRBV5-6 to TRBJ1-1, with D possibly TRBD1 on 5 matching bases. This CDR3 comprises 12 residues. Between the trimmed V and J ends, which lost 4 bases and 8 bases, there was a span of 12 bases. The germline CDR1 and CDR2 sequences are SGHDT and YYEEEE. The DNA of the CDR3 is TGTGCCAGCAGCCGTAGACAGCTCGAAGCTTTCTTT. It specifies CASSRRQLEAFF.

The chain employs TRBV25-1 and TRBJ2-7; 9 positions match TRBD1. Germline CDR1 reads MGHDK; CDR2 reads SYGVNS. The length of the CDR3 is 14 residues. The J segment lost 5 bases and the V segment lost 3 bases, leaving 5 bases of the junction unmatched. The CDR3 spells CASSETGQGDEQYF. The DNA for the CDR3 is TGTGCCAGCAGTGAGACGGGACAGGGTGACGAGCAGTACTTC.

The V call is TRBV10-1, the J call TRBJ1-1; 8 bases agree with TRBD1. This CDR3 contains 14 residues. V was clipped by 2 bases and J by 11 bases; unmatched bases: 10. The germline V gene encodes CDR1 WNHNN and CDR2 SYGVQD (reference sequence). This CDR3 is CASSETRQGRPAFF. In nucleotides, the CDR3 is TGCGCCAGCAGTGAGACTCGACAGGGGCGGCCGGCTTTCTTT.

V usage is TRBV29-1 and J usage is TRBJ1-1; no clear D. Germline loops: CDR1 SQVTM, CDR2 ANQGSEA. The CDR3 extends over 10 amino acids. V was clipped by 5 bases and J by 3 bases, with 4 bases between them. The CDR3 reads CSVPDTEAFF. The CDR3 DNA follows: TGCAGCGTTCCGGACACTGAAGCTTTCTTT.

CDR3 in DNA: TGCGCCAGCAGCCAACTTACAGGGCGGCTGGGTCAGCCCCAGCATTTT. Translation gives CASSQLTGRLGQPQHF. The V call is TRBV4-1, the J call TRBJ1-5, with D tentatively TRBD1 (6 bases). V lost 2 bases to trimming and J lost 6 bases, with 17 bases between them. CDR3 length: 16 amino acids. From germline, CDR1 is MGHRA and CDR2 YSYEKL.

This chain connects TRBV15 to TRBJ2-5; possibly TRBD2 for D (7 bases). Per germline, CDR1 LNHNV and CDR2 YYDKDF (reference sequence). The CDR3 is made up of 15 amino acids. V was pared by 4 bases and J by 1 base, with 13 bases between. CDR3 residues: CATSIGGAAQETQYF. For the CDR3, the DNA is TGTGCCACCAGCATAGGGGGGGCGGCCCAAGAGACCCAGTACTTC.